This T cell receptor (beta chain) comes out of a study of cytomegalovirus exposure and HLA in healthy donors (dated by TCRdb to about 2017). Turning to the overall study: An earlier analysis of several hundred of the donors reported 250 to 300 Gb of sequence data and 117 million unique TCR beta sequences obtained from about 200 million T cells. An early release covering approximately 600 HLA-typed donors comprised approximately 290 gigabases of sequencing data and 85 million to 100 million unique TCR sequences. Among the roughly 380 genotyped donors, approximately 81% belonged to the genetic ancestry cluster associated with self-reported Caucasian donors. The study was designed to test whether signatures of past pathogen exposure could be identified by cataloging public T cell receptors. The study used immunosequencing to profile the T cell repertoires of 600 to 850 subjects and linked those repertoires to cytomegalovirus serostatus. Besides the first cohort of roughly 700 subjects, a separate validation cohort made up of some 110 different subjects was used. To predict cytomegalovirus infection status, the study combined high-throughput TCR immunosequencing, statistical association of individual TCRs with disease status, and machine learning. A later analysis re-analyzed previously published TCR beta repertoires from 600 to 850 donors and added high-resolution HLA genotyping to study TCR occurrence patterns. Rather than using new phenotypic data, the later analysis identified candidate immune exposures from TCR beta sequences and from how often those sequences occurred across donors. To decide whether each TCR beta V gene segment behaved as functional or pseudogenic, an earlier analysis of over 500 of the donors relied on high-throughput TCR beta sequencing. Donor age, sex, ethnicity and CMV serostatus were compiled together with the repertoire data. Genome-wide SNP genotypes for about 55% of the 666 donors were used in a later genetic analysis, which treated that subset as a discovery cohort. Every repertoire in the discovery cohort had been generated on one and the same sequencing platform. HLA typing included class I and class II loci at four-digit resolution. The number of typed donors differed by locus: about 620-630 for A, B, C, DRB1 and DQB1; 522 for DQA1; approximately 600 for DPA1; and around 470 for DPB1. About 5 DR-DQ haplotypes were handled as single units for association and clustering, since linkage in the cohort was strong. Across some 400 genotyped donors of the cohort, an average of approximately 220,000 unique TCR beta nucleotide sequences per donor were sequenced, and around 20% of those sequences were non-productive.

From cysteine to phenylalanine, the CDR3 is 10 amino acids long. Only CDR3 DNA remains: 30 bases, in frame from the first base. Relative to germline, V is 1 base shorter and J is 8 bases shorter, with 5 bases between their ends. CDR1 and CDR2 are read off the germline V gene (reference sequence) as DFQATT and SNEGSKA. Study-level results and caveats: For the cohort, immune exposure information was limited to CMV serostatus. A further reported finding was that TCR beta sequences accurately predicted the HLA-A and HLA-B alleles for most subjects in the first cohort. Only TCR beta chains were sequenced in this cohort, and the absence of alpha or paired-chain data limited detectable features. The presence/absence analyses assumed that sequencing depth was roughly uniform across donors, and that assumption may not be true. In a later analysis, several top co-occurrence clusters were reported to appear linked to parvovirus B19, influenza, CMV and Epstein-Barr virus. When HLA alleles, especially DR and DQ, strongly co-occurred, TCR associations were difficult to assign to individual alleles. A cluster of highly shared sequence variants was judged likely to represent a technical artifact of the sequencing pipeline. Compared with equally common non-associated chains, HLA-associated TCR beta chains in a later analysis were more clonally expanded and had lower generation probabilities. In a later analysis, most CMV-associated TCR beta chains were found to appear HLA-restricted, with HLA associations seemingly driven largely by CMV exposure. According to a later genetic analysis, donors in an Asian-associated ancestry cluster had fewer N-insertions in productive TCRs than the approximately 710-donor mean. Because counts were too low, about 15 rarely observed V segments, including chromosome 9 orphons, were left out of the earlier analysis of 587 of the donors. The 87-base-pair reads could not distinguish some IMGT-functional V segments, including TRBV6-2 and TRBV6-3, so those segments were excluded. In both the original and validation cohorts, the classifier was reported to diagnose cytomegalovirus status with high specificity and sensitivity. Because some donors lacked HLA typing at each locus, the association tests relied only on the typed subset. In vitro tests confirmed that a few of the cytomegalovirus-associated TCR beta chains recognize cytomegalovirus antigens. An association between a missense DCLRE1C variant and V-gene and J-gene trimming of TCR beta chains was found in a later genetic analysis and replicated in an independent cohort. At a false discovery rate of 0.05, a later analysis linked some 18,000 TCR beta sequences to specific HLA alleles. Linkage disequilibrium might explain the correlated functional status among segregating V segments, but an unknown experimental factor could not be excluded. According to the authors, the approach could potentially be generalized to other disease states and immunological phenotypes. According to a later analysis, TCR association rates differed among HLA loci, with DRB1 alleles showing the most associated TCRs and HLA-C alleles showing the fewest. In an earlier analysis of approximately 590 of the donors, most TCR beta V segments appeared in productive rearrangements about 87% or about 30% of the time, broadly matching IMGT annotations. Across donors, most TCR sequences were observed very rarely, whereas some public TCRs were present in many individuals. The study gave a list of about 160 TCR beta chains associated with cytomegalovirus.

The cohort comprised some 700 healthy bone marrow donors. All cohort members were sampled while nominally healthy, although unrecorded immune exposures were likely present. The donor was CMV seronegative and was included in the group of a few hundred seronegative cohort members. A peripheral blood sample was provided by each donor, and peripheral blood mononuclear cells were used for TCR beta sequencing. Genomic DNA extraction from the blood cell samples was performed with the Qiagen DNeasy Blood Extraction Kit. The library was made by the immunoSEQ multiplex PCR assay. For the multiplex PCR, a mixture combining 60 forward primers for TCR Vbeta segments and 13 reverse primers for TCR Jbeta segments was used. The CDR3 region of rearranged TCR beta genes was amplified from genomic DNA by a multiplex PCR assay. Amplified TCR beta libraries were sequenced as 87-base-pair reads on the Illumina HiSeq System. As for how the authors treated the data: In a later analysis, tens of millions of unique TCR beta chains were counted across the roughly 670 repertoires, and approximately 9.9 million of these chains were shared by at least two donors. A nearest-neighbor algorithm error-corrected the raw reads and collapsed the reads into unique sequences, merging closely related sequences to remove PCR and sequencing errors. V, D and J gene segments were assigned by aligning CDR3 sequences to IMGT reference sequences. For a sequence to be retained, a match of at least six nucleotides to both a V gene segment and a J gene segment was required. Rearrangements were called productive when the CDR3 lacked stop codons and stayed in frame with V and J; all others were non-productive. Following IMGT convention, CDR3 was defined as the stretch from the second conserved V-encoded cysteine up to the conserved J-encoded phenylalanine. The earlier analysis of some 540 of the donors excluded any sequence lacking an unambiguous match to a single V gene segment. In an earlier analysis of a few hundred of the donors, V segments were called functional above 56.7% productive rearrangements and were called segregating when the between-donor standard deviation exceeded 5%. A statistical classification framework was built to diagnose cytomegalovirus status from the catalog of TCR beta chain sequences. A later analysis assigned V and J genes by comparing TCR nucleotide sequences with IMGT/GENE-DB human TR gene sequences. A later analysis assigned CDR3 sequences and most-parsimonious VDJ recombination scenarios with the TCRdist pipeline. A later analysis defined each TCR beta chain by its CDR3 amino acid sequence plus V-gene family, and excluded reads lacking a unique V-gene family. To address suspected cross-contamination and a sequencing artifact, a later analysis removed a few hundred highly shared, low-generation-probability nucleotide sequences. In a later analysis, a clonal expansion index was calculated for each public chain from normalized within-repertoire ranks of inferred template counts. Generation probabilities in a later analysis came from a VDJ recombination model fitted to out-of-frame rearrangements, and those results were checked against IGoR. In a later analysis, hypergeometric tests were used to score TCR-TCR, TCR-HLA and TCR-CMV co-occurrence, with a repertoire-size bias correction applied to TCR pairs. A later analysis estimated false discovery rates by permuting HLA or CMV assignments 20 times. A later analysis grouped co-occurring TCRs with DBSCAN, adding TCRdist sequence similarity when clustering within HLA-allele-positive subsets. Repertoires with fewer than 30,000 or more than 120,000 public chains were left out of co-occurrence clustering, as were several repertoires with anomalous nucleotide sharing. TCRdb retrieved this table from immuneACCESS and kept in-frame rearrangements only. Not all clones are present; in checked studies, unresolved V genes account for under half, and no reason is known for the remainder. V, J and clone size were drawn from that table, and D and trimming were deduced from the DNA. This sample holds roughly 180,000 clones; about 83% were observed only once. The ten largest make up around 2.6% of the sample.

As for this clone: Its antigen is unknown. Per-base quality was not reported, and no clone a single base away is much larger than it.

The source is a female donor in good health and CMV-seronegative. Recombination joined TRBV20-1 with TRBJ1-2, with the D segment identity uncertain. The specimen sequenced was PBMCs. DNA sequence: TGCAGTGCTAGAGCTGTCGGCTACACCTTC. Its amino acids are CSARAVGYTF.